A selection of T cell receptor beta chains follows, all from one sample in a study of cytomegalovirus exposure and HLA in healthy donors. Using immunoSEQ multiplex PCR, the repertoire was profiled, and TCRdb retains in-frame clones only, with some absent. Here the sample spans approximately 110,000 clones, 70% to 85% being singletons. Input material: PBMCs. These TCRs come from a woman between 40 and 55 years old in good health and CMV-seronegative. Each CDR3 is given with its conserved first and last residue. Each record gives: clone size, V gene, CDR3 protein. The size of a clone is reported for some rows only, either as once, few or many, or as a class for expanded clones.

-	TRBV7-2	CASSTTSGSYNEQFF
-	TRBV10-3	CAIRGNRGTEAFF
-	TRBV18	CASSPKGEQPQHF
-	TRBV15	CATSKLAGANYGYTF
once	TRBV29-1	CSVSNRGAGYGYTF
-	TRBV6-6	CASSLRAEDEKLFF
-	TRBV9	CASSVTGSGNQPQHF
-	TRBV7-2	CASSLDGLAAETQYF
-	TRBV28	CASSYLPPIISGKGYNEQFF
-	TRBV30	CAWSAGYEQFF
-	TRBV18	CASSPGQGPFYEQYF
-	TRBV10-1	CASSLLVGADTQYF
-	TRBV11-2	CASSPLRGDSGANVLTF
-	TRBV29-1	CLLEKGAEAFF
-	TRBV28	CASSLYTGVEQFF
-	TRBV18	CASSLGTEKETQYF
-	TRBV7-9	CASSGSGTGGEQYF
-	TRBV29-1	CSVEGRGGETQYF
-	TRBV19	CASTNINLVEEQFF
-	TRBV7-2	CASSLGQNYEQYF
-	TRBV5-4	CASSLPGTSRTDTQYF
once	TRBV20-1	CSASSYNEQFF
-	TRBV10-3	CAISFLTASSGNTIYF
-	TRBV28	CASSLRETQYF
few	TRBV5-4	CASSSPLAGGVNEQFF
-	TRBV2	CASSEWGGFQPQHF
-	TRBV28	CASSLYPRGRWPGELFF
once	TRBV6-6	CASRSDRYSPLHF
few	TRBV2	CASSRRTSGGKNIQYF
-	TRBV29-1	CSVRGVAGGHKQYF
-	TRBV2	CASSEQLAMPEQYF
-	TRBV19	CASSIRQGPYEQYF
-	TRBV19	CASSTRTSGTGELFF
-	TRBV11-2	CASSYTSGAPGTQYF
-	TRBV10-3	CAISELRADTGELFF
few	TRBV29-1	CSGLRGGNEQFF
-	TRBV28	CASSLSGLAGVAKNIQYF
-	TRBV5-4	CASSLMSDCNEQFF
-	TRBV5-1	CASSPDTPPALFF
-	TRBV18	CASTWEYLGALSSYNEQFF
-	TRBV19	CASSEGSISYYEQYF
-	TRBV10-2	CASRGTGVGNQPQHF
-	TRBV19	CASSTGQTTNNEQFF
-	TRBV19	CASRGGIVSDTQYF
-	TRBV6-6	CASSPRGLDTEAFF
-	TRBV5-1	CASTAGGPLGGEQYF
-	TRBV7-2	CASSLGRQGYGYTF
-	TRBV28	CASSFTGNYGYTF
-	TRBV28	CASSPTGAQNTGELFF
-	TRBV13	CASSLQDGDNEQFF
-	TRBV7-9	CASSTRGRDGYTF
-	TRBV7-9	CASSLGQGNSGELFF
-	TRBV27	CASSTPGQGTDTQYF